This T cell receptor (beta chain) was captured in a study of blood T cells in healthy people across ages. Each donor had about 10 milliliters of peripheral blood drawn. Study-level findings and limits: The study found more naive CD4+ cells and higher diversity in long-lived than aged donors.

A second about 7 to 11 cycle PCR used barcoded and J-beta primers. Unique molecular identifiers of 12 random nucleotides labeled each cDNA. From the 5' RACE reads, TCRdb called clonotypes with MiXCR, one entry per CDR3 protein. The sample lists 730,000 or so distinct CDR3 sequences, around 38% seen once, with about 32% in the top ten. Note on this clonotype: The antigen is not known.

Per germline, CDR1 SEHNR and CDR2 FQNEAQ (reference sequence). There are 15 residues in the CDR3. The V gene lost 1 base and the J gene lost 8 bases, with 14 bases spanning the gap. This sequence was found in an elderly man in good health. The chain carries TRBV7-9 and TRBJ1-4; the D gene is possibly TRBD1 (6 bases). What was sequenced was blood. The CDR3 is CASSLGGAEEEKLFF. CDR3 bases: TGTGCCAGCAGCTTAGGGGGGGCAGAAGAGGAAAAACTGTTTTTT.